In its sample, the clone carrying this T cell receptor beta chain was seen a few times. At one boundary the junction diverges from the germline segment, which might be a read error. Generated by immunoSEQ multiplex PCR, the TCRdb table keeps only in-frame clones and is missing some. The sample has 350,000 to 450,000 clones; roughly 90% are singletons. This sample was taken from a study of blood T cell repertoires in COVID-19. Across the whole study: PBMCs, B-cell-depleted T cells, or T cells provided the cDNA or gDNA that made up the material.

Germline V CDR1 and CDR2: SEHNR, FQNEAQ (reference sequence). The CDR3 sequence is 12 residues long. The sequenced sample was peripheral blood. The origin of this receptor is a middle-aged man with acute or convalescent COVID-19. The gene calls are TRBV7-9 and TRBJ1-6; possible D gene TRBD1, 5 bases. The CDR3 is CASSFPGTLLYF. The CDR3 DNA follows: TGTGCCAGCAGCTTTCCCGGGACTCTATTATACTTT. The full variable domain, in which reference TRBV7-9 and TRBJ1-6 provide the parts outside the CDR3, is DTGVSQNPRHKITKRGQNVTFRCDPISEHNRLYWYRQTLGQGPEFLTYFQNEAQLEKSRLLSDRFSAERPKGSFSTLEIQRTEQGDSAMYLCASSFPGTLLYFGNGTRLTVT.